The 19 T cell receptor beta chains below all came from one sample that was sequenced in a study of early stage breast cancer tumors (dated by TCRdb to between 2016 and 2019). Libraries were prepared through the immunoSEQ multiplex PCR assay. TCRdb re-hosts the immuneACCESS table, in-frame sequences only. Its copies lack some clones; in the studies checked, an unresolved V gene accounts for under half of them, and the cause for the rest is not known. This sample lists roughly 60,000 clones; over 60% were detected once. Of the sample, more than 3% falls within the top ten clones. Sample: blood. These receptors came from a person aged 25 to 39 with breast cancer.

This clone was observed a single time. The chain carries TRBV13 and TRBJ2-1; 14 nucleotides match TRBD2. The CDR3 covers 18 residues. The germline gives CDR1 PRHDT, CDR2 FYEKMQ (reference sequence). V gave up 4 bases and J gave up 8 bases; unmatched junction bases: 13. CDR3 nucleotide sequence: TGTGCCAGCAGCTCCGGGACTAGCGGGAGAGGGAATGTAGATGAGCAGTTCTTC. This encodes CASSSGTSGRGNVDEQFF.

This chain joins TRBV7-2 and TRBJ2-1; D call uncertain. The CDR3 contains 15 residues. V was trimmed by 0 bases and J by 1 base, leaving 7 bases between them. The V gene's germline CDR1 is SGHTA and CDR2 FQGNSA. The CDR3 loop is CASSLAAVSYNEQFF. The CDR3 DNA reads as TGTGCCAGCAGCTTAGCCGCGGTATCCTACAATGAGCAGTTCTTC.

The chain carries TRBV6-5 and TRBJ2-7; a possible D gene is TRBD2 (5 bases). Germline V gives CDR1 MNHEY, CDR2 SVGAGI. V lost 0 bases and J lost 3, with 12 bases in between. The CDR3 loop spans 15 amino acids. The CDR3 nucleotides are TGTGCCAGCAGTTACTCTGGTACTGAGGGCTACGAGCAGTACTTC. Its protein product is CASSYSGTEGYEQYF.

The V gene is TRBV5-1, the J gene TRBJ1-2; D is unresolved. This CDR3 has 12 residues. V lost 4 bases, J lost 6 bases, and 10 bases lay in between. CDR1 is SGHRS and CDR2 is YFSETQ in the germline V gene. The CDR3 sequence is CASSPTFDGYTF. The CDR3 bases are TGCGCCAGCAGCCCCACATTCGATGGCTACACCTTC. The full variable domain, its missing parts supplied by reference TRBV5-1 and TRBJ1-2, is KAGVTQTPRYLIKTRGQQVTLSCSPISGHRSVSWYQQTPGQGLQFLFEYFSETQRNKGNFPGRFSGRQFSNSRSEMNVSTLELGDSALYLCASSPTFDGYTFGSGTRLTVV.

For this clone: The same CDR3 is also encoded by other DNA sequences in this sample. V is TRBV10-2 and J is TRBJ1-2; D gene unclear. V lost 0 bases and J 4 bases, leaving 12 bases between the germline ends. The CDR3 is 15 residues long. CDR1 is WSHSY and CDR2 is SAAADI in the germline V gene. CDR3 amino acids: CASSESTGLVYGYTF. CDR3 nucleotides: TGCGCCAGCAGTGAGTCGACGGGATTAGTCTATGGCTACACCTTC.

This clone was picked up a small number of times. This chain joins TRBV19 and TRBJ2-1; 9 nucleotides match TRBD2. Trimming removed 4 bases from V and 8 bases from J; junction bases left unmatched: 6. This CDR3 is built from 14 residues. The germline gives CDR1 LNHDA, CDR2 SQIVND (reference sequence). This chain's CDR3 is CASSTPGLAHEQFF. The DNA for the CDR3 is TGTGCCAGTAGTACGCCGGGACTAGCCCATGAGCAGTTCTTC. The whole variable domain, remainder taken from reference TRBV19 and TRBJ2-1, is DGGITQSPKYLFRKEGQNVTLSCEQNLNHDAMYWYRQDPGQGLRLIYYSQIVNDFQKGDIAEGYSVSREKKESFPLTVTSAQKNPTAFYLCASSTPGLAHEQFFGPGTRLTVL.

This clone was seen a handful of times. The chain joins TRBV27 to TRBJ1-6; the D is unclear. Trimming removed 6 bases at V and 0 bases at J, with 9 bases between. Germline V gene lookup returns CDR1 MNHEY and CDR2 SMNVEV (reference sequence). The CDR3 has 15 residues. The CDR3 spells CASRATLSYNSPLHF. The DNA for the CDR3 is TGTGCCAGCAGAGCGACACTCTCCTATAATTCACCCCTCCACTTT.

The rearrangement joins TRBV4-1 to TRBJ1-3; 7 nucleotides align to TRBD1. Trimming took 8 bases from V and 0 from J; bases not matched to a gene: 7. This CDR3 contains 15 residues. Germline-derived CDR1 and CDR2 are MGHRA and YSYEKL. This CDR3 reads CASRTRDSSGNTIYF. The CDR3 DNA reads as TGCGCCAGCCGGACCCGGGACAGCTCTGGAAACACCATATATTTT.

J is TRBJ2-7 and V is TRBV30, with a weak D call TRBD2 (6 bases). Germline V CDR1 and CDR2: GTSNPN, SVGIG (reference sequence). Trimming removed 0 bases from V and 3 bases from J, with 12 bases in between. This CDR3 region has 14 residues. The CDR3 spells CAWSVLAGRYEQYF. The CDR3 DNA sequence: TGTGCCTGGAGTGTACTAGCAGGGCGCTACGAGCAGTACTTC.

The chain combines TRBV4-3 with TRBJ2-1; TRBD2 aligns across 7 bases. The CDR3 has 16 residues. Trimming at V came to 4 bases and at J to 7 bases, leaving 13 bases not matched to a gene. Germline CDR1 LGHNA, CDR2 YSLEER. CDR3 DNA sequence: TGCGCCAGCAGCCTCTTCTCGGCGGGAGAGGGAAATGAGCAGTTCTTC. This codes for CASSLFSAGEGNEQFF.

CDR3 in DNA: TGTGCCAGCAGCTTTTCGGGAGGGATTTTGGAGACCCAGTACTTC. Its translation: CASSFSGGILETQYF. The chain joins TRBV11-2 to TRBJ2-5; the match to TRBD2 covers 8 bases. The germline gives CDR1 SGHAT, CDR2 FQNNGV. The CDR3 loop spans 15 amino acids. With V trimmed by 3 bases and J by 5 bases, 8 bases remained unmatched.

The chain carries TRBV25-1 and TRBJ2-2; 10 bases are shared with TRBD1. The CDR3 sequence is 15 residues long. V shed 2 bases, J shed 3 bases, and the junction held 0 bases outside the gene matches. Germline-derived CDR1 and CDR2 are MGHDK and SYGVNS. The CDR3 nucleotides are TGTGCCAGCAGTGAAGGGACAGGGGACACCGGGGAGCTGTTTTTT. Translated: CASSEGTGDTGELFF.

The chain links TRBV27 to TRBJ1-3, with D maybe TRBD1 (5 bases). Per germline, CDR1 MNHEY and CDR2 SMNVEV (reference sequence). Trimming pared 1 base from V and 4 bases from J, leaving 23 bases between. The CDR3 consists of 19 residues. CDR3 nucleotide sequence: TGTGCCAGCAGTTTATGGTTAGGATCTCTGGGGGTAAGCGGAAACACCATATATTTT. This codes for CASSLWLGSLGVSGNTIYF.

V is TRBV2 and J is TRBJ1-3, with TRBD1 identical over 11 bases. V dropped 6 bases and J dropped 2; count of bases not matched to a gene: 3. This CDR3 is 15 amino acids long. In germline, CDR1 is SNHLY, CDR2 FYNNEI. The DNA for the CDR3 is TGTGCCAGCAGGGACAGGGGGCGAGCTGGAAACACCATATATTTT. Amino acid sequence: CASRDRGRAGNTIYF.

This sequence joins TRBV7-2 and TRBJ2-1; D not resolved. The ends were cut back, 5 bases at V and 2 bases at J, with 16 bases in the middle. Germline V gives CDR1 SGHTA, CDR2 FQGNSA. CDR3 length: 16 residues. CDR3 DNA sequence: TGTGCCAGCAGCCCACAAAAAGGAGCCCCCTACAATGAGCAGTTCTTC. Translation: CASSPQKGAPYNEQFF. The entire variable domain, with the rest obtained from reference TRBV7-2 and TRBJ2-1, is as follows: GAGVSQSPSNKVTEKGKDVELRCDPISGHTALYWYRQSLGQGLEFLIYFQGNSAPDKSGLPSDRFSAERTGGSVSTLTIQRTQQEDSAVYLCASSPQKGAPYNEQFFGPGTRLTVL.

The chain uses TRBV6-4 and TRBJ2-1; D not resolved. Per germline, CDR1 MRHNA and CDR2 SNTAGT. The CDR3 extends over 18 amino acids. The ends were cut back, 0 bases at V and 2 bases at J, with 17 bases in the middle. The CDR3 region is CASSDSIERDEPYNEQFF. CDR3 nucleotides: TGTGCCAGCAGTGACTCAATAGAAAGGGATGAGCCCTACAATGAGCAGTTCTTC.

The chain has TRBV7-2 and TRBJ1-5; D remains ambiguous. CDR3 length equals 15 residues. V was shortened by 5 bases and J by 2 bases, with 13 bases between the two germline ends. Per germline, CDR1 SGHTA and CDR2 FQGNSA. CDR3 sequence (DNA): TGTGCCAGCAGCCCTGCCATTTTGCGCAATCAGCCCCAGCATTTT. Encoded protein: CASSPAILRNQPQHF.

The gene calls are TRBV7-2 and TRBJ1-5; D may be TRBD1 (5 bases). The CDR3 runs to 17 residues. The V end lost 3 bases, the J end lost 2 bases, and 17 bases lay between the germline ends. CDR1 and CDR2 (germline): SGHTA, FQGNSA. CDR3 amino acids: CASSLNSRGVGNQPQHF. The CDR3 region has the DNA TGTGCCAGCAGCTTGAATTCAAGGGGTGTAGGCAATCAGCCCCAGCATTTT.

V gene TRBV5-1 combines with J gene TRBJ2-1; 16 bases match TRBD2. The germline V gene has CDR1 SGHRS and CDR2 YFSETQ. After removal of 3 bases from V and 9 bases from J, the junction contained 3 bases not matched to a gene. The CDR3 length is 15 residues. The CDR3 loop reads CASSYGTSGRGEQFF. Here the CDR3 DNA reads TGCGCCAGCAGCTACGGGACTAGCGGGAGGGGTGAGCAGTTCTTC.